This is a list of T cell receptor beta chains from one sample in a study of blood T cell repertoires in COVID-19. Libraries were prepared by immunoSEQ multiplex PCR; TCRdb keeps only in-frame clonotypes and omits some of them. The table shows about 74,000 clones, with around nine tenths occurring only once. Sequenced: peripheral blood. These receptors all come from a woman of 80 years or more with active or convalescent COVID-19. Both conserved end residues are part of each CDR3. D genes are given only for firm matches. Rows give clone size only sometimes, using once, few, many, or a class for an expanded clone.

J	D	V	size	DNA	CDR3
TRBJ1-1	TRBD1	TRBV19	NA	TGTGCCAGTAGTATGCTGCTGGGACAGGGGGCCACTGAAGCTTTCTTT	CASSMLLGQGATEAFF
TRBJ2-7	NA	TRBV6-4	NA	TGTGCCAGCAGACTTGGGGGGACAGCAACCTACGAGCAGTACTTC	CASRLGGTATYEQYF
TRBJ2-3	NA	TRBV9	NA	TGTGCCAGCAGCGGCGGGACCGAAAGGGAGTATTTT	CASSGGTEREYF
TRBJ2-3	NA	TRBV10-3	once	TGTGCCATCACGGGTTCGCGCGGTGTCGCAGATACGCAGTATTTT	CAITGSRGVADTQYF
TRBJ1-5	TRBD1	TRBV2	NA	TGTGCCAGCAGTAACCGACAGGGAAGGGCCAATCAGCCCCAGCATTTT	CASSNRQGRANQPQHF
TRBJ2-3	TRBD2	TRBV7-2	NA	TGTGCCAGCACGTTTAGCGGGGGGGGCACAGATACGCAGTATTTT	CASTFSGGGTDTQYF
TRBJ2-2	TRBD2	TRBV9	NA	TGTGCCAGCAGTCCCGGGGGGAGGGGCACCGGGGAGCTGTTTTTT	CASSPGGRGTGELFF
TRBJ1-2	NA	TRBV5-8	few	TGTGCCAGCAGCCCCGAGGGAGTCCGCTATGGCTACACCTTC	CASSPEGVRYGYTF
TRBJ2-3	NA	TRBV29-1	NA	TGCAGCGTCGGACTCAACACAGATACGCAGTATTTT	CSVGLNTDTQYF
TRBJ1-5	NA	TRBV7-2	NA	TGTGCCAGCAGGAGGGGGTACGATAGCAATCAGCCCCAGCATTTT	CASRRGYDSNQPQHF
TRBJ2-3	TRBD2	TRBV2	NA	TGTGCCATAACCCGGGGGGTGAGCACAGATACGCAGTATTTT	CAITRGVSTDTQYF
TRBJ2-7	NA	TRBV4-3	few	TGCGCCAGCAGCCAAGCACAGACCTACGAGCAGTACTTC	CASSQAQTYEQYF
TRBJ1-4	NA	TRBV30	NA	TGTGCCTGGGCCCAGGTTCATGAAAAACTGTTTTTT	CAWAQVHEKLFF
TRBJ2-5	TRBD1	TRBV7-2	NA	TGTGCCAGCAACTGGGGACAGTCCAGGGGAGAGACCCAGTACTTC	CASNWGQSRGETQYF
TRBJ1-1	TRBD1	TRBV6-5	NA	TGTGCCAGCAGAACAGGGGGTAACACTGAAGCTTTCTTT	CASRTGGNTEAFF
TRBJ2-3	TRBD2	TRBV4-2	NA	TGTGCCAGCAGCCAAGAGGGGTTAACGGGGGGGGGCACAGATACGCAGTATTTT	CASSQEGLTGGGTDTQYF
TRBJ2-3	TRBD2	TRBV7-2	NA	TGTGCCAGCTATAGCGGGGATTACACAGATACGCAGTATTTT	CASYSGDYTDTQYF
TRBJ1-1	TRBD1	TRBV25-1	NA	TGTGCCAGCAGACAGACAGGGTCGAACACTGAAGCTTTCTTT	CASRQTGSNTEAFF
TRBJ1-2	NA	TRBV19	NA	TGTGCCAGTAAACCCCGGACAGATAATGGCTACACCTTC	CASKPRTDNGYTF
TRBJ1-1	NA	TRBV3-1/TRBV3-2	NA	TGTGCCAGCAGCCAGGAATGGACAGAGATGAACACTGAAGCTTTCTTT	CASSQEWTEMNTEAFF
TRBJ2-2	TRBD1	TRBV3-1/TRBV3-2	NA	TGTGCCAGCAGCCACGGGGACAGGCGCGCCTTGAATACGAACACCGGGGAGCTGTTTTTT	CASSHGDRRALNTNTGELFF
TRBJ2-2	NA	TRBV6-2/TRBV6-3	once	TGTGCCAGCAGTTACGGACAGTGGACCGGGGAGCTGTTTTTT	CASSYGQWTGELFF
TRBJ2-1	NA	TRBV6-9	medium-sized	TGTGCCAGCAGTTATTCCCTCGGACAGCTATCAATGGGGCAGTTCTTC	CASSYSLGQLSMGQFF
TRBJ2-1	NA	TRBV4-3	NA	TGCGCCAGCAGCCAGTCAAGGACATACAATGAGCAGTTCTTC	CASSQSRTYNEQFF
TRBJ2-5	TRBD1	TRBV7-8	few	TGTGCCAGCAGCTTAGGGACAGGGGGCACCGAGACCCAGTACTTC	CASSLGTGGTETQYF
TRBJ1-1	NA	TRBV20-1	NA	TGCAGTGCTTCCCCCCGGGGGGAAGCTTTCTTT	CSASPRGEAFF
TRBJ1-1	NA	TRBV2	NA	TGTGCCAGCAGAGCCGATAGGAACACTGAAGCTTTCTTT	CASRADRNTEAFF
TRBJ2-1	TRBD2	TRBV10-3	NA	TGTGCCATCAGAGACGGAGGCGGGGGGGCCGTGTCCTACAATGAGCAGTTCTTC	CAIRDGGGGAVSYNEQFF
TRBJ1-2	NA	TRBV6-6	NA	TGTGCCAGTTACCGGGACACAAACTATGGCTACACCTTC	CASYRDTNYGYTF
TRBJ1-1	NA	TRBV11-2	once	TGTGCCAGCAGCTCCTACCAGGTGCGGAACACTGAAGCTTTCTTT	CASSSYQVRNTEAFF
TRBJ1-5	NA	TRBV3-1/TRBV3-2	NA	TGTGCCAGCAGTGGGACACGGCGAGGGGAGCCCCAGCATTTT	CASSGTRRGEPQHF
TRBJ2-3	TRBD2	TRBV4-3	few	TGCGCCAGCAGCCACCCGGGACTAGCGGGGGGGAGGATAAGCACAGATACGCAGTATTTT	CASSHPGLAGGRISTDTQYF
TRBJ2-7	TRBD2	TRBV4-2	NA	TGTGCCAGCAGCCAAGCTCGGGGGGTTTTATACGAGCAGTACTTC	CASSQARGVLYEQYF
TRBJ1-1	TRBD1	TRBV11-3	NA	TGTGCCAGCAGCCCCGGACAGGGGAGGGGATTGAACACTGAAGCTTTCTTT	CASSPGQGRGLNTEAFF
TRBJ1-5	NA	TRBV9	NA	TGTGCCAGCGGTGCGGGCAGAGAGTACAATCAGCCCCAGCATTTT	CASGAGREYNQPQHF
TRBJ1-3	NA	TRBV7-8	NA	TGTGCCAGCAGCGGACCCTCCACAGGCCTCTCTGGAAACACCATATATTTT	CASSGPSTGLSGNTIYF
TRBJ2-1	NA	TRBV10-3	NA	TGTGCCATCAGTGACCCGGGGACTAGGGGGCTAATGGAGCAGTTCTTC	CAISDPGTRGLMEQFF
TRBJ2-1	TRBD2	TRBV7-3	once	TGTGCCAGCAGCCCCCATCCGGGGGGGCAGAATGAGCAGTTCTTC	CASSPHPGGQNEQFF
TRBJ2-5	NA	TRBV27	once	TGTGCCAGCAGTTTAGTTGGTGGGGGGTACAATTTCGGGACCCAGTACTTC	CASSLVGGGYNFGTQYF
TRBJ2-5	TRBD2	TRBV2	NA	TGTGCCAGCAGTGAAGCGGGACTAGCCCCAGAGACCCAGTACTTC	CASSEAGLAPETQYF
TRBJ2-5	TRBD1	TRBV6-1	NA	TGTGCCAGCAGTGAAGAGAGGACAGGGGTTAAAAAGACCCAGTACTTC	CASSEERTGVKKTQYF
TRBJ1-1	NA	TRBV15	once	TGTGCCACCAGCAGAGAGAAGTATCCGAGACTTGAAGCTTTCTTT	CATSREKYPRLEAFF
TRBJ2-3	NA	TRBV5-1	NA	TGCGCCAGCACCGTTAGCGGCACAGATACGCAGTATTTT	CASTVSGTDTQYF
TRBJ2-7	TRBD2	TRBV10-3	NA	TGTGCCATCAAGGTAGCGGGGGGGGACGAGCAGTACTTC	CAIKVAGGDEQYF
TRBJ2-1	NA	TRBV7-3	NA	TGTGCCAGCAGCTCAGACTCCTCCTCCTACAATGAGCAGTTCTTC	CASSSDSSSYNEQFF
TRBJ1-3	NA	TRBV4-3	NA	TGCGCCAGCAGCCGACAACGACGTGGACAAACTGGAAACACCATATATTTT	CASSRQRRGQTGNTIYF
TRBJ1-5	NA	TRBV16	NA	TGTGCCAGCAGCCAATCGGACAGCAACAATCAGCCCCAGCATTTT	CASSQSDSNNQPQHF
TRBJ1-2	TRBD1	TRBV2	NA	TGTGCCAGCACCGGGGACAGAATTAACTATGGCTACACCTTC	CASTGDRINYGYTF
TRBJ1-1	NA	TRBV11-2	once	TGTGCCAGCAGCTTACGCGAGACTGAAGCTTTCTTT	CASSLRETEAFF
TRBJ1-1	NA	TRBV24-1	NA	TGTGCCACCAGTGAGGGGGCGCCGAACACTGAAGCTTTCTTT	CATSEGAPNTEAFF
TRBJ2-7	NA	TRBV3-1/TRBV3-2	few	TGTGCCAGCAGCCAAGATTCCCTAGCGAGGCAGTACTTC	CASSQDSLARQYF
TRBJ2-3	TRBD1	TRBV2	NA	TGTGCCAGCACTCCGGGACAGTCCTTTGCGGATACGCAGTATTTT	CASTPGQSFADTQYF
TRBJ1-5	NA	TRBV19	NA	TGTGCCAGTAGTATATTAGGGGCATTCAATCAGCCCCAGCATTTT	CASSILGAFNQPQHF
TRBJ2-3	TRBD2	TRBV5-4	NA	TGTGCCAGCAGCCCACGCCTAGCGGGGGGGTCCACAGATACGCAGTATTTT	CASSPRLAGGSTDTQYF
TRBJ1-1	TRBD1	TRBV10-1	few	TGCGCCAGCTTACAGGGGGGTAATACTGAAGCTTTCTTT	CASLQGGNTEAFF
TRBJ1-6	TRBD1	TRBV30	NA	TGTGCCTGGAGTGCAGGGGGCGACGGACCCCTCCACTTT	CAWSAGGDGPLHF